Listed here are 26 T cell receptor beta chains from one sample, sequenced in a study of tumor-infiltrating lymphocytes in primary liver carcinoma. Using a constant-region primer together with ProtoScript II reverse transcriptase, TCR beta cDNA was made from 500 to 650 ng of total RNA. Libraries of TCR beta came from three nested multiplex PCR rounds with slightly modified ARM-PCR. Use of TRBV1-TRBV30 forward primers with a C-beta reverse primer characterized the first two PCR rounds, which lasted about 9 cycles each. Each CDR3 protein gets one entry after TCRdb re-called the multiplex PCR reads with MiXCR. The sample comprises 310,000 or so distinct CDR3 sequences, approximately 64% of which are singletons, and approximately 5.9% rests with the top ten. Blood RNA originated from unsorted whole blood, with germline DNA additionally extracted. The specimen sequenced was peripheral blood. The receptor set was obtained from a man in his forties with primary liver carcinoma and hepatitis B virus infection.

Points on this clonotype: Its ends do not fully match the called genes, so a read error is possible. V is TRBV5-1 and J is TRBJ1-4; 10 bases are a match to TRBD1. The CDR3 contains 17 residues. The V gene's germline CDR1 is SGHRS and CDR2 YFSETQ. The CDR3 nucleotides are TGCGCCAGCAGCTTGAATCCGCAAGGGACAGGGGATGAAAAACAGTTTTTT. This sequence encodes CASSLNPQGTGDEKQFF.

This clonotype was seen a few times. One junction end does not reproduce the germline sequence, and a read error may be involved. The V gene is TRBV29-1, the J gene TRBJ2-2; possible D gene TRBD2, 6 bases. Germline V gene data show CDR1 as SQVTM and CDR2 as ANQGSEA. This CDR3 has 14 amino acids. The CDR3: CSVERQYDTGGLFF. For the CDR3, the DNA is TGCAGCGTTGAACGCCAGTATGACACCGGGGGGCTGTTTTTT.

As for this clonotype: The junction shows a germline mismatch at one end, possibly a read error. The gene calls are TRBV11-2 and TRBJ2-2; 10 positions agree with TRBD1. The germline CDR1 and CDR2 sequences are SGHAT and FQNNGV. The CDR3 has 14 residues. The CDR3 loop reads CANGTGESTWELFF. CDR3 nucleotide sequence: TGCGCAAATGGGACAGGGGAGAGCACCTGGGAGCTGTTTTTT.

As concerns this clonotype: A much larger clone differs by one base, so this may be a read error. V gene TRBV12-3 or TRBV12-4 combines with J gene TRBJ2-1; D remains ambiguous. V was pared by 5 bases and J by 5 bases, with 10 bases between. The CDR3 has 13 residues. The CDR3 is CASSIMRNNEQFF. DNA of the CDR3: TGTGCCAGCAGTATAATGAGAAACAATGAGCAGTTCTTC.

Notes on this clonotype: Since the CDR3 does not end with the conserved phenylalanine or tryptophan, this likely comes from a read error. This chain joins TRBV11-1 and TRBJ2-7; D possibly corresponds to TRBD1 (5 bases). Germline V gives CDR1 SGHAT, CDR2 FQDESV (reference sequence). The CDR3 has 14 residues. The germline V and J ends were trimmed by 2 bases and 3 bases, with 11 bases remaining between them. The CDR3 protein is CASSLIQGFYEQYL. The DNA for the CDR3 is TGTGCCAGCAGCTTAATTCAGGGATTCTACGAGCAGTACCTC.

With regard to this clonotype: One junction end disagrees with the germline gene, perhaps due to a read error. The genes are TRBV6-5 and TRBJ1-3, with D perhaps TRBD1 (5 bases). This CDR3 contains 15 residues. Germline lookup yields CDR1 MNHEY and CDR2 SVGAGI. The CDR3 nucleotides are TGTGCCAACAGTTACTCCGGGACTGGGGGAAACACCATATATTTT. This gives the protein CANSYSGTGGNTIYF.

Regarding this clonotype: This could be a read error, since a much larger clone is one nucleotide away. The chain joins TRBV28 to TRBJ1-1; no reliable D call. Germline lookup yields CDR1 MDHEN and CDR2 SYDVKM. The CDR3 loop spans 11 amino acids. CDR3: CTSSFETEAFF. For the CDR3, the DNA is TGTACCAGCAGTTTTGAGACTGAAGCTTTCTTT.

The table lists this clonotype with many counts. This chain joins TRBV6-5 and TRBJ2-7; D might be TRBD1 (6 bases). Germline lookup yields CDR1 MNHEY and CDR2 SVGAGI. The CDR3 runs to 15 residues. V lost 0 bases, J lost 7 bases, and 16 bases lay in between. CDR3 nucleotide sequence: TGTGCCAGCAGTTACTCGAGGTGGGCAGGGGTTGAGCAGTACTTC. It translates to CASSYSRWAGVEQYF.

Of note for this clonotype: A read error is possible here, since a much larger clone lies one base away. The conserved closing phenylalanine or tryptophan is absent in this CDR3, likely reflecting a read error. The chain joins TRBV29-1 to TRBJ2-2; 8 bases fit TRBD2. Germline loops: CDR1 SQVTM, CDR2 ANQGSEA. J was trimmed by 3 bases and V by 3 bases; bases with no gene match: 3. The CDR3 totals 14 residues. CDR3 coding DNA: TGCAGCGTTGAGGTTAGCGGGGACACCGGGGAGCTGTTTTAT. Protein product: CSVEVSGDTGELFY.

This sequence joins TRBV18 and TRBJ2-1; 12 positions agree with TRBD2. The J segment lost 6 bases and the V segment lost 3 bases, leaving 9 bases of the junction unmatched. The CDR3 runs 17 residues. Germline lookup yields CDR1 KGHSH and CDR2 LQKENI. Here the CDR3 DNA reads TGTGCCAGCTCACCGTCGGGCTCTAGCGGGAGGGGCAATGAGCAGTTCTTC. Translation: CASSPSGSSGRGNEQFF.

This clonotype showed up just once. At one boundary the junction diverges from the germline segment, which might be a read error. The chain recombines TRBV5-1 with TRBJ2-3; D uncertain. CDR1 and CDR2 from the germline V gene are SGHRS and YFSETQ. This CDR3 has 16 residues. CDR3 loop: CASSVPSRTFTDTQFF. For the CDR3, the DNA is TGCGCAAGCAGCGTACCCTCGCGGACCTTCACAGATACGCAGTTTTTT.

The CDR3 region has the DNA TGTGCCAGCAGCCGCAAGAACACCATATATTTT. This translates into CASSRKNTIYF. The J gene is TRBJ1-3, the V gene TRBV5-4; D gene unclear. CDR1 and CDR2 (germline): SGHNT, YYREEE (reference sequence). The ends were cut back, 4 bases at V and 7 bases at J, with 6 bases in the middle. The CDR3 totals 11 residues.

This clonotype has just a few counts. The chain uses TRBV13 and TRBJ2-1; 7 positions agree with TRBD2. Germline assignment: CDR1 PRHDT and CDR2 FYEKMQ (reference sequence). The CDR3 extends over 14 amino acids. V dropped 7 bases and J dropped 7; count of bases not matched to a gene: 10. CDR3 protein: CASTPGTITNEQFF. The DNA of the CDR3 is TGTGCCAGCACCCCGGGGACTATTACGAATGAGCAGTTCTTC.

The V call is TRBV10-3, the J call TRBJ2-7; maybe TRBD2 (6 bases). Looked up from germline, CDR1 is ENHRY and CDR2 is SYGVKD. V lost 8 bases to trimming and J lost 5 bases, with 16 bases between them. The CDR3 is 13 amino acids. This chain's CDR3 is CAISRAGRDEQYF. In nucleotides, the CDR3 is TGTGCCATCTCACGAGCGGGCAGAGACGAGCAGTACTTC.

This clonotype was found many times. This chain connects TRBV12-3 or TRBV12-4 to TRBJ2-6; tentative D call: TRBD2 (5 bases). The V and J ends lost 0 bases and 4 bases respectively, with 13 bases between them. CDR3 length equals 17 residues. The CDR3: CASSLAGVIPGANVLTF. The DNA of the CDR3 is TGTGCCAGCAGTTTAGCGGGAGTGATCCCCGGGGCCAACGTCCTGACTTTC.

About this clonotype itself: One junction end disagrees with the germline gene, perhaps due to a read error. The chain employs TRBV6-1 and TRBJ2-7; D call uncertain. Germline lookup yields CDR1 MNHNS and CDR2 SASEGT. The CDR3 sequence is 12 residues long. The CDR3 region is CAISEPSSEQYF. DNA of the CDR3: TGTGCCATCAGTGAACCCTCGTCCGAGCAGTACTTC.

CDR3 loop: CASSIGCYNEQFF. In DNA form, the CDR3 reads TGCGCCAGCAGCATAGGATGCTACAATGAGCAGTTCTTC. V and J are TRBV5-1 and TRBJ2-1; D gene unclear. The V end lost 4 bases, the J end lost 3 bases, and 8 bases lay between the germline ends. In germline, CDR1 is SGHRS, CDR2 YFSETQ. CDR3 length: 13 residues.

For this clonotype: One base away lies a much larger clone, so this may be a sequencing read error. This chain links TRBV4-1 with TRBJ1-3, with 8 bases that match TRBD1. This CDR3 is 15 amino acids long. Germline loops: CDR1 MGHRA, CDR2 YSYEKL. The CDR3 loop is CARSPSRGPGNTIYF. The CDR3 region has the DNA TGCGCCAGAAGCCCGTCCAGGGGGCCTGGAAACACCATATATTTT.

With regard to this clonotype: A much larger clone lies a single base off, so this may be a read error. V is TRBV5-6 and J is TRBJ1-2; D call uncertain. The CDR3 runs 14 residues. The germline V gene encodes CDR1 SGHDT and CDR2 YYEEEE. In nucleotides, the CDR3 is TGTGCCAGCAGTAGGTCGGCCGGAGTCGACGGCTGCACCTTC. It is translated as CASSRSAGVDGCTF.

The chain carries TRBV5-6 and TRBJ2-7, with 12 bases aligning to TRBD2. V dropped 0 bases and J dropped 5; count of bases not matched to a gene: 9. Germline CDR1 is SGHDT and CDR2 is YYEEEE. The CDR3 is 17 residues long. CDR3 amino acids: CASSLAASGRALNEQYF. DNA of the CDR3: TGTGCCAGCAGCTTGGCGGCTAGCGGGAGGGCTTTGAACGAGCAGTACTTC.

The sample holds a few counts of this clonotype. The V and J genes are TRBV20-1 and TRBJ2-3; D is undetermined. Germline V gene sequence: CDR1 DFQATT, CDR2 SNEGSKA (reference sequence). The CDR3 runs 14 residues. CDR3 loop: CSRLGKGGTDTQYF. CDR3 nucleotide sequence: TGCAGCCGTCTAGGGAAAGGAGGCACAGATACGCAGTATTTT.

This clonotype was found a few times. This rearrangement joins TRBV6-4 to TRBJ1-2, with 10 bases that match TRBD1. The CDR3 runs 15 residues. J gave up 7 bases and V 2 bases, and 7 bases lay outside the gene matches. Germline-derived CDR1 and CDR2 are MRHNA and SNTAGT. CDR3 sequence (DNA): TGTGCCAGCAGTGACGGGGACAGGGGCTTGCGTGGCTACACCTTC. Translation gives CASSDGDRGLRGYTF.

This clonotype was counted only a few times. The chain uses TRBV5-1 and TRBJ2-5, with TRBD1 matching 9 bases. The V segment lost 0 bases and the J segment 5 bases; nucleotides outside the gene matches: 8. The V gene's germline CDR1 is SGHRS and CDR2 YFSETQ. This CDR3 is built from 16 residues. CDR3 in amino acids: CASSLGSGQGIETQYF. Written as DNA, the CDR3 is TGCGCCAGCAGCTTGGGTTCGGGACAGGGTATCGAGACCCAGTACTTC.

This clonotype was counted a few times. The missing conserved phenylalanine or tryptophan at the end of this CDR3 makes a read error likely. The V and J genes are TRBV11-2 and TRBJ2-2; 9 nucleotides line up with TRBD2. The CDR3 is made up of 15 amino acids. CDR1 is SGHAT, CDR2 FQNNGV, per germline. Here the CDR3 DNA reads TGTGTCAGCAGCCTCGTACTAGCGGGCACCGGGGAGCTGTTTATT. Its protein is CVSSLVLAGTGELFI.

As to this clonotype: A single base separates this from a much larger clone, so it may be a read error. No conserved phenylalanine or tryptophan is present at the end of the CDR3, so a read error is the likely explanation. The chain is built from TRBV6-6 and TRBJ2-3; 8 bases map to TRBD1. The CDR3 has 16 amino acids. V lost 7 bases to trimming and J lost 0 bases; unmatched junction nucleotides: 9. Germline V CDR1 and CDR2: MNHNY, SVGAGI (reference sequence). Here the CDR3 DNA reads TGTGCCAGCACCACCCGGACAGGGCTTAGCACAGATACGCAGTATCTT. Protein: CASTTRTGLSTDTQYL.

A remark on this clonotype: A junction end diverges from the germline sequence, so it may reflect a read error. As DNA, the CDR3 is TGCGCCAGCAGCACCAGGACAGGGTCGGATATGCAGTATTTT. This codes for CASSTRTGSDMQYF. The chain employs TRBV5-1 and TRBJ2-3; 8 bases align to TRBD1. The germline CDR1 and CDR2 sequences are SGHRS and YFSETQ. The CDR3 has 14 amino acids.